These 15 T cell receptor beta chains were all obtained from the same sample, sequenced in a study of vaccination and CD4 T cells after COVID-19. Which antigens these TCRs recognize remains unknown. Sequencing of DNA taken from cultured CD4+ T cells relied on the Oncomine TCR Beta short-read assay. TCRdb fed the PCR reads into MiXCR, producing one record per CDR3 protein. The profile covers under 2,500 distinct CDR3 sequences, with roughly 46% appearing a single time and about two thirds taken by the ten largest. Sample treatment: roughly 10-day PBMC culture with coronavirus spike peptide pools or control peptides (ViraFEST assay). From the unexposed donor, CD4+ T cells were collected ahead of the COVID-19 pandemic (2011-2018). Sequencing was carried out using CD4+ T cells from blood, cultured in vitro. The receptor source for this set is a human donor in good health.

The CDR3 reads CASSWDSPVYEQYF. For the CDR3, the DNA is TGTGCCAGCAGCTGGGACAGCCCCGTCTACGAGCAGTACTTC. The rearrangement joins TRBV7-8 to TRBJ2-7; 7 positions match TRBD1. There are 14 residues in the CDR3. Germline V gene sequence: CDR1 SGHVS, CDR2 FQNEAQ. J gave up 3 bases and V 4 bases, and 6 bases lay outside the gene matches.

This clonotype was seen a handful of times. The genes are TRBV10-3 and TRBJ1-1; 9 bases match TRBD1. The CDR3 extends over 14 amino acids. Germline V gives CDR1 ENHRY, CDR2 SYGVKD. J lost 4 bases, V lost 6 bases, and 6 bases had no gene match. CDR3 sequence (DNA): TGTGCCATCAGGGGACAGGGAACGGGCACTGAAGCTTTCTTT. The encoded protein is CAIRGQGTGTEAFF.

This clonotype was found a few times. The CDR3 loop is CSARVMAGGLNEQFF. The CDR3 bases are TGCAGTGCTAGAGTTATGGCGGGGGGGCTGAATGAGCAGTTCTTC. This rearrangement joins TRBV20-1 to TRBJ2-1; 9 bases are a match to TRBD2. Germline V gene lookup returns CDR1 DFQATT and CDR2 SNEGSKA (reference sequence). The V gene end was trimmed by 1 base and the J gene end by 7 bases; junction bases not matched to a gene: 8. The CDR3 sequence is 15 residues long.

This rearrangement joins TRBV20-1 to TRBJ1-4; 7 bases are a match to TRBD1. J was trimmed by 5 bases and V by 1 base; bases with no gene match: 10. Germline values: CDR1 DFQATT, CDR2 SNEGSKA (reference sequence). CDR3 length: 16 residues. The DNA of the CDR3 is TGCAGTGCTAGAGGGGACAGCCCAAGGGTAAATGAAAAACTGTTTTTT. It specifies CSARGDSPRVNEKLFF.

The J gene is TRBJ1-1, the V gene TRBV5-1, with D perhaps matching TRBD1 (5 bases). The V end was cut by 2 bases, the J end by 3 bases, with 8 bases between. The length of the CDR3 is 13 residues. CDR1 SGHRS and CDR2 YFSETQ come from the germline V gene. Written as DNA, the CDR3 is TGCGCCAGCAGCTTCACACAGGACACTGAAGCTTTCTTT. Translation: CASSFTQDTEAFF.

The gene calls are TRBV2 and TRBJ1-5, with a tentative D call TRBD1 (5 bases). Germline lookup yields CDR1 SNHLY and CDR2 FYNNEI. This CDR3 comprises 13 residues. V was trimmed by 7 bases and J by 1 base, leaving 8 bases between them. As DNA, the CDR3 is TGTGCCAGCATTGGGGACAGCAATCAGCCCCAGCATTTT. The encoded protein is CASIGDSNQPQHF.

This chain links TRBV7-6 with TRBJ1-1, with a tentative D call TRBD1 (6 bases). The germline V gene encodes CDR1 SGHVS and CDR2 FNYEAQ. The CDR3 has 13 amino acids. Trimming took 0 bases from V and 8 from J, leaving 10 bases between them. CDR3 loop: CASSLARGREAFF. The DNA for the CDR3 is TGTGCCAGCAGCTTAGCGAGGGGGAGAGAAGCTTTCTTT.

The chain recombines TRBV24-1 with TRBJ2-3; 11 nucleotides agree with TRBD1. Germline V gives CDR1 KGHDR, CDR2 SFDVKD. The CDR3 covers 16 residues. The trim removed 0 bases at V and 6 bases at J, leaving 4 bases unmatched. CDR3 sequence (DNA): TGTGCCACCAGTGATTTGGGGACAGGGGGATCGGATACGCAGTATTTT. This encodes CATSDLGTGGSDTQYF.

This clonotype was observed a few times. This sequence joins TRBV28 and TRBJ2-7; 7 bases align to TRBD2. V trimming: 2 bases; J trimming: 0 bases; junction bases outside the gene matches: 7. Germline V gene sequence: CDR1 MDHEN, CDR2 SYDVKM. The CDR3 has 16 amino acids. This CDR3 is CASSLPPGGFSYEQYF. The CDR3, as DNA: TGTGCCAGCAGTTTACCCCCGGGAGGCTTCTCCTACGAGCAGTACTTC.

This clonotype appeared a few times. The chain couples TRBV2 to TRBJ2-1; 15 nucleotides align to TRBD2. The CDR3 is 17 amino acids. V gave up 7 bases and J gave up 0 bases; unmatched junction bases: 4. Germline values: CDR1 SNHLY, CDR2 FYNNEI. The CDR3 loop reads CASKGLAGGRSYNEQFF. The DNA of the CDR3 is TGTGCCAGCAAGGGACTAGCGGGAGGACGCTCCTACAATGAGCAGTTCTTC.

The CDR3 sequence is CATSTSSTDTQYF. The DNA of the CDR3 is TGTGCCACCAGCACAAGCAGTACAGATACGCAGTATTTT. The rearrangement links TRBV15 to TRBJ2-3; unclear D gene. The CDR3 runs to 13 residues. The V gene's germline CDR1 is LNHNV and CDR2 YYDKDF (reference sequence). V lost 4 bases and J 3 bases, leaving 8 bases between the germline ends.

The chain links TRBV20-1 to TRBJ2-3, with 12 bases that match TRBD2. V shed 3 bases and J 4 bases; nucleotides not matched to a gene: 2. CDR1 is DFQATT and CDR2 is SNEGSKA in the germline V gene (reference sequence). CDR3 length: 14 residues. The CDR3 sequence: CSASGLAGSDTQYF. The DNA for the CDR3 is TGCAGTGCTAGCGGACTAGCGGGGTCAGATACGCAGTATTTT.

The chain recombines TRBV12-3 or TRBV12-4 with TRBJ1-6; D gene ambiguous. The CDR3 runs to 13 residues. Deletions cut 4 bases from V and 7 bases from J, with 8 bases between. The CDR3 DNA reads TGTGCCAGCAGTTCATTCTACAATTCACCCCTCCACTTT. Translation: CASSSFYNSPLHF.

The chain uses TRBV18 and TRBJ1-5, with a weak D call TRBD1 (5 bases). The germline V and J ends were trimmed by 2 bases and 2 bases, with 7 bases remaining between them. The CDR3 contains 14 residues. Germline loops: CDR1 KGHSH, CDR2 LQKENI. The CDR3 loop is CASSPDRGNQPQHF. In DNA form, the CDR3 reads TGTGCCAGCTCACCAGACAGAGGCAATCAGCCCCAGCATTTT.

The CDR3 DNA reads as TGTGCCAGCAGAGATAGGACAGGGAACTATGGCTACACCTTC. Amino acids: CASRDRTGNYGYTF. J is TRBJ1-2 and V is TRBV6-1; TRBD1 agrees at 8 bases. The CDR3 sequence is 14 residues long. The trim removed 6 bases at V and 2 bases at J, leaving 5 bases unmatched. Germline CDR1 reads MNHNS; CDR2 reads SASEGT.